The 15 T cell receptor beta chains below were found in one sample sequenced in a study of T-cell memory formation after mild COVID-19. TCRdb recomputed calls from the 5' RACE reads with MiXCR, one row per CDR3 protein. This repertoire shows more than 200,000 distinct CDR3 sequences, less than 20% found once; its top ten account for roughly 3.6%. The material sequenced was PBMCs or a T cell subset sorted from them (not recorded which). The origin of the receptors is a man between 18 and 35 years old who had mild COVID-19 (a few samples of this study predate the infection). Cell type and time point are not known.

As for this clonotype: The junction and the germline gene differ at one end; a read error may be behind it. The chain is built from TRBV5-1 and TRBJ2-5, with unresolved D. Germline V gene lookup returns CDR1 SGHRS and CDR2 YFSETQ. This CDR3 contains 12 residues. CDR3 DNA sequence: TGCGCCAGCAGCTTCACGCAAGAGACCCAGTATTTC. This translates into CASSFTQETQYF.

At least ten counts were recorded for this clonotype. The CDR3 nucleotides are TGTGCCGCAGATTCTGAAGCCGGCTCCGGGGAGCTGTTTTTT. As protein: CAADSEAGSGELFF. The chain recombines TRBV7-9 with TRBJ2-2, with D unresolved. Between the trimmed V and J ends, which lost 11 bases and 6 bases, there was a span of 19 bases. This CDR3 has 14 residues. Germline V gene data show CDR1 as SEHNR and CDR2 as FQNEAQ (reference sequence).

This clonotype was counted between two and nine times. The genes are TRBV3-1 and TRBJ1-1; maybe TRBD1 (5 bases). This CDR3 has 14 residues. Germline CDR1 is LGHDT and CDR2 is YNNKEL (reference sequence). V was pared by 3 bases and J by 3 bases, with 11 bases between. The CDR3 sequence: CASSQLVRDTEAFF. CDR3 nucleotides: TGTGCCAGCAGCCAGCTTGTCAGGGACACTGAAGCTTTCTTT.

This clonotype was counted a few times. The V gene is TRBV11-2, the J gene TRBJ1-2; a weak D match, TRBD1 (6 bases). CDR3 length: 16 amino acids. The germline V gene encodes CDR1 SGHAT and CDR2 FQNNGV. Trimming shortened V by 5 bases and J by 0 bases, and 16 bases separated the two germline ends. The CDR3 coding sequence is TGTGCCAGCAGCCAGAGGAGGGCAGGGGCTAACTATGGCTACACCTTC. This encodes CASSQRRAGANYGYTF.

The gene calls are TRBV19 and TRBJ1-1; D gene ambiguous. CDR1 is LNHDA, CDR2 SQIVND, per germline (reference sequence). Trimming cost V 3 bases and J 1 base, with 9 bases left between them. The CDR3 length is 14 residues. The CDR3 is CASSIAARNTEAFF. CDR3 nucleotides: TGTGCCAGTAGTATTGCAGCACGGAACACTGAAGCTTTCTTT.

This clonotype was seen a few times. The V gene is TRBV15, the J gene TRBJ2-7; tentative D call: TRBD1 (5 bases). Trimming shortened V by 2 bases and J by 1 base, and 18 bases separated the two germline ends. CDR1 is LNHNV, CDR2 YYDKDF, per germline (reference sequence). The CDR3 covers 17 residues. The CDR3 is CATSRYPLYQGSYEQYF. CDR3 nucleotide sequence: TGTGCCACCAGCAGATACCCACTGTATCAGGGATCCTACGAGCAGTACTTC.

V and J are TRBV7-3 and TRBJ1-6; 10 bases are a match to TRBD1. CDR1 and CDR2 (germline): SGHTA, FQGTGA. This CDR3 comprises 16 residues. V shed 0 bases, J shed 7 bases, and the junction held 3 bases outside the gene matches. In DNA, the CDR3 is TGTGCCAGCAGCTTAACGCCGGGACAGGGGAATTCACCCCTCCACTTT. Protein product: CASSLTPGQGNSPLHF. Complete variable domain (other parts from reference TRBV7-3 and TRBJ1-6): GAGVSQTPSNKVTEKGKYVELRCDPISGHTALYWYRQSLGQGPEFLIYFQGTGAADDSGLPNDRFFAVRPEGSVSTLKIQRTERGDSAVYLCASSLTPGQGNSPLHFGNGTRLTVT.

This clonotype was detected a few times. The V call is TRBV5-1, the J call TRBJ1-5; the match to TRBD1 covers 9 bases. Germline V CDR1 and CDR2: SGHRS, YFSETQ. Losses at the gene ends were 4 bases for V and 7 bases for J; bases not matched to a gene: 6. CDR3 length equals 14 residues. The CDR3 DNA reads TGCGCCAGCAGCACTACAGGGGGCTACCAGCCCCAGCATTTT. Encoded protein: CASSTTGGYQPQHF.

This clonotype showed up just a few times. J is TRBJ1-5 and V is TRBV15; tentatively, D is TRBD1 (5 bases). CDR1 is LNHNV and CDR2 is YYDKDF in the germline V gene (reference sequence). The CDR3 totals 14 residues. Deletions cut 2 bases from V and 7 bases from J, with 12 bases between. The CDR3 sequence is CATSRWGGGQPQHF. The CDR3 bases are TGTGCCACCAGCAGATGGGGGGGAGGGCAGCCCCAGCATTTT.

The chain's CDR3 is CASTGARIAFF. The DNA for the CDR3 is TGTGCCTCCACTGGGGCACGGATCGCTTTCTTT. V usage is TRBV12-3 or TRBV12-4 and J usage is TRBJ1-1, with D possibly matching TRBD1 (5 bases). V was trimmed by 11 bases and J by 11 bases, leaving 18 bases between them. The CDR3 runs to 11 residues.

A few counts support this clonotype. This chain connects TRBV19 to TRBJ2-2; tentatively, D is TRBD1 (5 bases). V shed 7 bases and J shed 4 bases, with 13 bases lying between them. Per the germline V gene, CDR1 is LNHDA and CDR2 is SQIVND (reference sequence). The CDR3 consists of 14 residues. The CDR3 bases are TGTGCCAGTATTTCCGGCAGGGCCACCGGGGAGCTGTTTTTT. This codes for CASISGRATGELFF.

The J gene is TRBJ2-3, the V gene TRBV5-1; 7 bases map to TRBD2. The trim removed 5 bases at V and 5 bases at J, leaving 2 bases unmatched. The CDR3 runs to 12 residues. Per the germline V gene, CDR1 is SGHRS and CDR2 is YFSETQ. CDR3 in amino acids: CASRREGDTQYF. The CDR3 region has the DNA TGCGCCAGCAGGAGGGAGGGAGATACGCAGTATTTT.

This clonotype was seen repeatedly, ten times or more. This chain connects TRBV6-2 or TRBV6-3 to TRBJ1-6; possibly TRBD1 for D (5 bases). The CDR3 consists of 17 residues. The V end lost 6 bases, the J end lost 3 bases, and 18 bases lay between the germline ends. Germline V gives CDR1 MNHEY, CDR2 SVGEGT. CDR3 in amino acids: CASSRNRDGRYNSPLHF. In nucleotides, the CDR3 is TGTGCCAGCAGCCGAAATCGGGACGGACGCTATAATTCACCCCTCCACTTT.

This clonotype was counted ten times or more. CDR3 amino acids: CASSSDRDSEAFF. As DNA, the CDR3 is TGTGCCAGCAGCTCTGACCGGGACAGTGAAGCTTTCTTT. The chain is built from TRBV7-3 and TRBJ1-1; 7 bases map to TRBD1. Germline-derived CDR1 and CDR2 are SGHTA and FQGTGA. The CDR3 runs to 13 residues. Losses at the gene ends were 4 bases for V and 7 bases for J; bases not matched to a gene: 6.

The chain carries TRBV10-2 and TRBJ2-7; D possibly matches TRBD1 or TRBD2 (5 bases each). V was pared by 4 bases and J by 7 bases, with 20 bases between. Germline V gene data show CDR1 as WSHSY and CDR2 as SAAADI. The CDR3 has 15 amino acids. CDR3: CASSAVGGILGEQYF. CDR3 DNA sequence: TGCGCCAGCAGTGCCGTTGGGGGAATTCTAGGGGAGCAGTACTTC.